These 14 T cell receptor beta chains share one sample of origin, sequenced in a study of PD-1 blockade in classical Hodgkin lymphoma. Each and every patient relapsed after autologous stem cell transplantation, and patients got differing brentuximab vedotin exposure. Method: immunoSEQ multiplex PCR; TCRdb's copy keeps in-frame clones and lacks some. The sample includes some 10,000 clones, 76% of them seen just once. Sequenced here: peripheral blood mononuclear cells (PBMCs), sampled at baseline. The receptors originated from a human donor with classical Hodgkin lymphoma.

The V call is TRBV27, the J call TRBJ2-6; 12 nucleotides align to TRBD2. From germline, CDR1 is MNHEY and CDR2 SMNVEV (reference sequence). J was trimmed by 2 bases and V by 3 bases; bases with no gene match: 11. This CDR3 comprises 20 residues. The CDR3 region is CASSLGETSGRWAGANVLTF. As DNA, the CDR3 is TGTGCCAGCAGTTTGGGGGAAACTAGCGGGAGGTGGGCTGGGGCCAACGTCCTGACTTTC.

The genes are TRBV5-1 and TRBJ2-7; 12 nucleotides agree with TRBD1. The CDR3 covers 17 residues. Trimming took 4 bases from V and 1 from J; bases not matched to a gene: 9. Germline CDR1 SGHRS, CDR2 YFSETQ. The DNA of the CDR3 is TGCGCCAGCAGCACCCCCTGGGACAGGGGGCTATCCTACGAGCAGTACTTC. Its protein product is CASSTPWDRGLSYEQYF.

The chain uses TRBV28 and TRBJ1-5, with a possible D match to TRBD1 (5 bases). Germline V gene lookup returns CDR1 MDHEN and CDR2 SYDVKM. The V gene lost 6 bases and the J gene lost 1 base, with 22 bases spanning the gap. CDR3 length equals 18 residues. CDR3 DNA: TGTGCCAGCAGAATTATAGGCCCCTTGGGGGGGAGCAATCAGCCCCAGCATTTT. Its protein product is CASRIIGPLGGSNQPQHF.

The chain joins TRBV6-5 to TRBJ2-7; D remains unclear. The CDR3 sequence is 15 residues long. Per the germline V gene, CDR1 is MNHEY and CDR2 is SVGAGI. With 2 bases removed from V and 0 bases from J, the gap between germline ends came to 11 bases. The CDR3 bases are TGTGCCAGCAGTTACGGGCAGGTACCCTCCTACGAGCAGTACTTC. It specifies CASSYGQVPSYEQYF.

V is TRBV7-2 and J is TRBJ2-2; 7 bases line up with TRBD2. V was clipped by 1 base and J by 4 bases; unmatched bases: 0. This CDR3 spans 14 amino acids. Per the germline V gene, CDR1 is SGHTA and CDR2 is FQGNSA. The DNA of the CDR3 is TGTGCCAGCAGCTTAGTAGCGGGCACCGGGGAGCTGTTTTTT. Its translation is CASSLVAGTGELFF. Together with reference TRBV7-2 and TRBJ2-2, the CDR3 gives the full variable domain: GAGVSQSPSNKVTEKGKDVELRCDPISGHTALYWYRQSLGQGLEFLIYFQGNSAPDKSGLPSDRFSAERTGGSVSTLTIQRTQQEDSAVYLCASSLVAGTGELFFGEGSRLTVL.

The chain uses TRBV5-4 and TRBJ2-7, with D possibly called TRBD1 or TRBD2 (5 bases each). V shed 0 bases and J shed 3 bases, with 10 bases lying between them. From germline, CDR1 is SGHNT and CDR2 YYREEE (reference sequence). The CDR3 totals 14 residues. CDR3 coding DNA: TGTGCCAGCAGCTTGGCTGGGGGAAACTACGAGCAGTACTTC. Translating gives CASSLAGGNYEQYF.

The chain recombines TRBV15 with TRBJ2-3; D is undetermined. V was cut by 1 base and J by 0 bases, with 5 bases left in between. This CDR3 is 14 amino acids long. CDR1 and CDR2 (germline): LNHNV, YYDKDF (reference sequence). As DNA, the CDR3 is TGTGCCACCAGCAGAGGAACTAGCACAGATACGCAGTATTTT. Amino acids: CATSRGTSTDTQYF. The full variable domain, with the rest looked up from reference TRBV15 and TRBJ2-3, is DAMVIQNPRYQVTQFGKPVTLSCSQTLNHNVMYWYQQKSSQAPKLLFHYYDKDFNNEADTPDNFQSRRPNTSFCFLDIRSPGLGDTAMYLCATSRGTSTDTQYFGPGTRLTVL.

Only a few counts were recorded for this clone. The V and J genes are TRBV14 and TRBJ2-3, with D hard to call. With 6 bases removed from V and 0 bases from J, the gap between germline ends came to 7 bases. The germline V gene has CDR1 SGHDN and CDR2 FVKESK. The CDR3 consists of 13 residues. The CDR3 nucleotides read TGTGCCAGCAGGCAGTCTAGCACAGATACGCAGTATTTT. This encodes CASRQSSTDTQYF.

This clone was counted only a few times. This chain links TRBV6-6 with TRBJ1-5, with a possible D match to TRBD1 (6 bases). Germline lookup yields CDR1 MNHNY and CDR2 SVGAGI (reference sequence). The CDR3 contains 14 residues. The germline V and J ends were trimmed by 2 bases and 4 bases, with 9 bases remaining between them. This CDR3 is CASSYEGGNQPQHF. The CDR3 region has the DNA TGTGCCAGCAGTTACGAGGGGGGGAATCAGCCCCAGCATTTT.

This clone appeared once. The chain links TRBV21-1 to TRBJ2-5; the listed D gene, TRBD1, was not tested against the DNA. TRBV21-1 is listed as a pseudogene. The CDR3 totals 16 residues. CDR3 nucleotides: TGTGCCAGCAGCACCTCGGACAGGGGTTGGCAAGAGACCCAGTACTTC. Its protein is CASSTSDRGWQETQYF.

This chain uses TRBV21-1 with TRBJ2-5; whether TRBD2, the table's D call, matches the DNA was not checked. TRBV21-1 is shown as a pseudogene. The CDR3 totals 12 residues. CDR3 amino acids: CAPLNGGETQYF. The CDR3 nucleotides read TGTGCTCCGTTGAACGGAGGTGAGACCCAGTACTTC.

This chain connects TRBV4-1 to TRBJ1-5; TRBD1 matches 8 bases. Trimming took 4 bases from V and 7 from J; bases not matched to a gene: 6. CDR1 is MGHRA, CDR2 YSYEKL, per germline. The CDR3 contains 14 residues. The CDR3 loop is CASSLGQGGQPQHF. In nucleotides, the CDR3 is TGCGCCAGCAGCCTCGGACAGGGAGGCCAGCCCCAGCATTTT.

The chain joins TRBV13 to TRBJ2-7; the match to TRBD2 covers 13 bases. Losses at the gene ends were 4 bases for V and 2 bases for J; bases not matched to a gene: 2. The CDR3 is made up of 15 amino acids. Germline assignment: CDR1 PRHDT and CDR2 FYEKMQ (reference sequence). DNA for the CDR3: TGTGCCAGCAGCTATGGGACTAGCGGGGCCTACGAGCAGTACTTC. Amino acids: CASSYGTSGAYEQYF.

V usage is TRBV9 and J usage is TRBJ1-2; D is possibly TRBD1 (5 bases). Germline V gives CDR1 SGDLS, CDR2 YYNGEE. V was trimmed by 3 bases and J by 4 bases, leaving 10 bases between them. This CDR3 comprises 13 residues. The CDR3 DNA is TGTGCCAGCAGCGATCAGGGTTTCTATGGCTACACCTTC. This translates into CASSDQGFYGYTF.